This TCR beta chain was captured by sequencing in a study of blood T cells in healthy people across ages (dated by TCRdb to about 2015). Some background on the complete study: In model experiments, template switching captured roughly one uniquely barcoded TCR beta cDNA molecule for every two T cells. To avoid experimental bias, donors of different ages were distributed randomly across sequencing lanes. Age-related changes in TCR beta repertoire diversity were measured in the study by deep sequencing normalized with unique cDNA molecular identifiers. The donors were split into four age groups: young (average about 16 years), middle-aged (roughly 39), aged (around 67) and long-lived (approximately 80). Using the same blood draw, the study looked at two additional independent replicas of 1 million unique cDNA reads for two donors, one aged 18 to 30 and the other aged 80 or older. Summary of the overall study and its limitations: Because the CMV infection status of the donors was unknown, age-related changes in expanded clonotypes may potentially have been confounded. Observed TCR beta diversity per million T cells fell roughly linearly with age, and a significant reduction was already apparent by age roughly 40. The percentage of naive T cells measured by flow cytometry correlated strongly with observed TCR beta diversity. Conclusive comparison of naive and antigen-experienced compartments was prevented by the profiling of bulk unsorted PBMCs. Estimates of total diversity based on one million sequenced T cells were regarded as lower bounds and as underestimates. Compared with the aged group, the long-lived group had more naive CD4+ T cells, fewer expanded clones and increased TCR diversity, a pattern suggesting age selection.

The sample holds one count of this clonotype. What antigen it recognizes has not been identified. Base qualities are not at hand, and no much larger clone is one base apart. A single read offers scant evidence. Systemically healthy Caucasian individuals from Russia, about 38 in total and aged about 6 to 100 years, were included as donors. Each donor gave approximately 9.3 milliliters of peripheral blood, collected into EDTA-treated Vacutainer tubes. Ficoll-Paque density-gradient centrifugation was used to isolate PBMCs, with at least 7 million obtained per sample. Total RNA, at least 6 micrograms per sample, was extracted from PBMCs with Trizol reagent. For every donor, an aliquot of PBMCs went through flow cytometry to measure the percentages of naive CD45RAhigh/CD27high T cells. The CDR3 runs 13 residues from the cysteine to the phenylalanine. Only the CDR3 part of the read is kept: 39 bases, read in frame from the first base. From V the trimming removes 6 bases and from J it removes 10 bases, while the gene matches leave 2 bases of the junction unaccounted for. CDR1 and CDR2 are drawn from the germline V gene: MNHEY, SVGEGT.

The library was built by means of 5' RACE. TCRdb lists the instrument as Illumina HiSeq 2500. A second PCR of 7 to 11 cycles was run with a J-beta primer mix and a sample-barcoded 5' primer. A unique molecular identifier was introduced onto each TCR beta cDNA molecule by a template-switch 5' adaptor carrying 12 random nucleotides. At least 2.5 million CDR3-containing paired-end reads were obtained from each sample. First-strand cDNA synthesis was performed from all RNA using the Mint cDNA synthesis kit, with priming by a TRBC-specific oligonucleotide. Following uracil-DNA glycosylase treatment, all cDNA underwent a first 18-cycle PCR with the universal primers M1SS and BC2_uni_R. The published analysis was carried out like this. For normalization, 1 million high-quality reads, each with a distinct molecular identifier, were randomly selected from each sample. Instead of being binned into consensus sequences, reads that shared molecular identifiers were thrown out. MiTCR, with a Q25 quality threshold and the strictest error-elimination algorithm, was used for CDR3 identification, clonotype clustering and error correction. A nonparametric unseen species model with Euler transformation was used to estimate lower-bound total TCR beta diversity. TCRdb reanalyzed the raw reads on its own, using fastp at Q25 for trimming and MiXCR for clone calling, and kept in-frame beta chains. Under each unique CDR3 protein, matching rows form one entry showing the most common genes and DNA. The V and J calls were determined by TCRdb, not by the authors. The table for this sample lists 650,000 or so distinct CDR3 sequences; approximately 52% of them were counted only once. Clones ranked in the top ten supply roughly 13% of the sample.

The TCR was taken from a woman older than 75 in good health. The sample comprised blood. Rearrangement joined TRBV6-2 or TRBV6-3 to TRBJ2-2, with TRBD2 identical over 13 junction bases. The DNA is as follows: TGTGCCAGCAGGACTAGCGGGAGGCCGGAGCTGTTTTTT. Translation gives CASRTSGRPELFF.